Listed here are 3 T cell receptor beta chains from one sample, sequenced in a study of cytomegalovirus exposure and HLA in healthy donors. With 60 Vbeta and 13 Jbeta primers, the PCR was carried out. TCRdb keeps only in-frame clones here, not all; method: immunoSEQ multiplex PCR. The sample has roughly 120,000 clones. The sample consisted of PBMCs. Every receptor here comes from a man younger than 35 in good health and CMV-seronegative.

The rearrangement uses TRBV5-1 and TRBJ2-5; D may be TRBD1 (6 bases). In germline, CDR1 is SGHRS, CDR2 YFSETQ. V was trimmed by 2 bases and J by 4 bases, leaving 12 bases between them. This CDR3 region has 14 residues. The CDR3 nucleotides read TGCGCCAGCAGCTTACAGGGCGGTCGAGAGACCCAGTACTTC. It specifies CASSLQGGRETQYF.

The chain couples TRBV29-1 to TRBJ1-1; D perhaps matches TRBD1 (5 bases). Germline V CDR1 and CDR2: SQVTM, ANQGSEA. This CDR3 is built from 15 residues. V gave up 4 bases and J gave up 0 bases, with 15 bases separating them. CDR3 DNA: TGCAGCGTTGCCCCAGGGTGGGGCATGAACACTGAAGCTTTCTTT. It is translated as CSVAPGWGMNTEAFF.

The chain employs TRBV5-4 and TRBJ2-5; D perhaps matches TRBD2 (5 bases). Between the trimmed V and J ends, which lost 4 bases and 0 bases, there was a span of 7 bases. CDR1 SGHNT and CDR2 YYREEE come from the germline V gene (reference sequence). The CDR3 loop spans 13 amino acids. CDR3 protein: CASSGGHQETQYF. CDR3 sequence (DNA): TGTGCCAGCAGCGGAGGACACCAAGAGACCCAGTACTTC.